Following are 21 T cell receptor beta chains from one sample sequenced in a study of shared clonotypes between healthy human individuals. The protocol was immunoSEQ multiplex PCR, while the TCRdb copy is restricted to in-frame clones and leaves out a portion. The sample contains 450,000 to 550,000 clones, approximately 79% of which appear only once. The material sequenced was PBMCs. The origin of the receptors is a woman aged 40 to 50 in good health. Some clones in this sample may be carry-over from other donors' samples.

This sequence joins TRBV15 and TRBJ1-2, with TRBD1 matching over 7 bases. The germline gives CDR1 LNHNV, CDR2 YYDKDF (reference sequence). The CDR3 consists of 15 residues. With 7 bases clipped from V and 1 base from J, the junction kept 9 bases outside the gene matches. CDR3 loop: CATTADRVLNYGYTF. In DNA, the CDR3 is TGTGCCACCACCGCCGACAGGGTCCTTAACTATGGCTACACCTTC.

This clone turned up a few times. V usage is TRBV5-1 and J usage is TRBJ2-2, with 11 bases fitting TRBD1. Germline assignment: CDR1 SGHRS and CDR2 YFSETQ. CDR3 length: 19 amino acids. V gave up 4 bases and J gave up 5 bases; unmatched junction bases: 16. The CDR3 sequence: CASSRDQTGTGGATGELFF. The CDR3 DNA is TGCGCCAGCAGCAGAGACCAGACCGGGACAGGGGGGGCAACCGGGGAGCTGTTTTTT.

The chain combines TRBV5-1 with TRBJ2-7; D possibly corresponds to TRBD2 (5 bases). CDR3 length equals 16 residues. Germline CDR1 is SGHRS and CDR2 is YFSETQ. V was shortened by 5 bases and J by 2 bases, with 20 bases between the two germline ends. This CDR3 is CASSLVVAGPTYEQYF. The CDR3 region has the DNA TGCGCCAGCAGTCTAGTCGTGGCGGGCCCCACCTACGAGCAGTACTTC. Supplemented by reference TRBV5-1 and TRBJ2-7, the full variable domain reads KAGVTQTPRYLIKTRGQQVTLSCSPISGHRSVSWYQQTPGQGLQFLFEYFSETQRNKGNFPGRFSGRQFSNSRSEMNVSTLELGDSALYLCASSLVVAGPTYEQYFGPGTRLTVT.

The chain couples TRBV7-9 to TRBJ2-1; 10 nucleotides align to TRBD2. The CDR3 covers 17 residues. V trimming: 2 bases; J trimming: 8 bases; junction bases outside the gene matches: 12. In germline, CDR1 is SEHNR, CDR2 FQNEAQ (reference sequence). The CDR3 sequence is CASSLTTFSGRRYEQFF. The CDR3, as DNA: TGTGCCAGCAGCTTAACGACTTTTAGCGGGAGGCGCTATGAGCAGTTCTTC.

The chain employs TRBV5-6 and TRBJ1-2; D may be TRBD1 (5 bases). This CDR3 is built from 13 residues. V lost 3 bases and J lost 4, with 10 bases in between. The germline V gene has CDR1 SGHDT and CDR2 YYEEEE. CDR3 coding DNA: TGTGCCAGCAGCTCGGGACCTTCCTATGGCTACACCTTC. This encodes CASSSGPSYGYTF.

This chain links TRBV28 with TRBJ2-7, with TRBD2 as a possible D gene (6 bases). Trimming pared 3 bases from V and 2 bases from J, leaving 14 bases between. Germline CDR1 MDHEN, CDR2 SYDVKM. There are 15 residues in the CDR3. The CDR3 DNA reads as TGTGCCAGCAGTTTGGGCGGAGGGACGACCTACGAGCAGTACTTC. It is translated as CASSLGGGTTYEQYF.

The V gene is TRBV14, the J gene TRBJ1-2; a weak D match, TRBD1 (5 bases). Per the germline V gene, CDR1 is SGHDN and CDR2 is FVKESK. V was pared by 3 bases and J by 6 bases, with 11 bases between. The CDR3 totals 13 residues. CDR3 sequence (DNA): TGTGCCAGCAGCCAGGGGGGATGGGATGGCTACACCTTC. It translates to CASSQGGWDGYTF.

The rearrangement uses TRBV5-1 and TRBJ2-1, with D perhaps matching TRBD2 (5 bases). Trimming took 4 bases from V and 6 from J, leaving 11 bases between them. The CDR3 totals 13 residues. The germline V gene has CDR1 SGHRS and CDR2 YFSETQ. The CDR3 spells CASSTLAGNEQFF. DNA of the CDR3: TGCGCCAGCAGCACGCTGGCGGGCAATGAGCAGTTCTTC.

About this clone itself: Mismatch with germline at one junction end may stem from a read error. The V call is TRBV7-7, the J call TRBJ2-2, with a weak D call TRBD1 (5 bases). The germline V gene has CDR1 SSHAT and CDR2 FNYEAQ (reference sequence). The CDR3 runs to 14 residues. The CDR3 region is CASSLSRATGELFF. DNA of the CDR3: TGTGCTAGCAGCTTAAGCAGGGCGACCGGGGAGCTGTTTTTT.

The CDR3 bases are TGCAGCGTAGGGACAGGGAGTCAGCCCCAGCATTTT. Translating gives CSVGTGSQPQHF. The chain employs TRBV29-1 and TRBJ1-5, with 9 bases that match TRBD1. Trimming at V came to 6 bases and at J to 6 bases, leaving 3 bases not matched to a gene. Germline V gene sequence: CDR1 SQVTM, CDR2 ANQGSEA. The length of the CDR3 is 12 residues.

The chain employs TRBV2 and TRBJ2-1, with 11 bases matching TRBD2. The V and J ends lost 5 bases and 5 bases, in that order; junction bases with no gene match: 2. Germline assignment: CDR1 SNHLY and CDR2 FYNNEI. The CDR3 spans 14 residues. The CDR3 DNA sequence: TGTGCCAGCAGTCCGGGACTAGCGGACAATGAGCAGTTCTTC. This translates into CASSPGLADNEQFF. The complete variable domain, with remaining parts taken from reference TRBV2 and TRBJ2-1, reads EPEVTQTPSHQVTQMGQEVILRCVPISNHLYFYWYRQILGQKVEFLVSFYNNEISEKSEIFDDQFSVERPDGSNFTLKIRSTKLEDSAMYFCASSPGLADNEQFFGPGTRLTVL.

J is TRBJ2-1 and V is TRBV20-1; the D gene could be TRBD1 or TRBD2 (5 bases each). CDR1 and CDR2 from the germline V gene are DFQATT and SNEGSKA (reference sequence). CDR3 size: 11 residues. V was pared by 4 bases and J by 6 bases, with 7 bases between. The CDR3 nucleotides are TGCAGTGCTAAGAGGGGCAATGAGCAGTTCTTC. Translated: CSAKRGNEQFF.

This sequence joins TRBV28 and TRBJ1-2; D gene unclear. This CDR3 is built from 13 residues. Germline values: CDR1 MDHEN, CDR2 SYDVKM. Between the trimmed V and J ends, which lost 4 bases and 2 bases, there was a span of 8 bases. The CDR3, as DNA: TGTGCCAGCAGTTCTCAAATGAACTATGGCTACACCTTC. As protein: CASSSQMNYGYTF.

The V and J genes are TRBV7-9 and TRBJ2-1; 10 bases match TRBD2. V lost 6 bases and J lost 6; bases outside the gene matches: 14. The CDR3 totals 17 residues. From germline, CDR1 is SEHNR and CDR2 FQNEAQ (reference sequence). The CDR3 region is CASSSTGTSARGNEQFF. For the CDR3, the DNA is TGTGCCAGCAGTTCTACCGGGACTAGCGCCAGGGGCAATGAGCAGTTCTTC.

The chain carries TRBV6-1 and TRBJ1-2; a weak D match, TRBD1 (6 bases). V lost 7 bases, J lost 0 bases, and 15 bases lay in between. The CDR3 sequence is 15 residues long. Germline-derived CDR1 and CDR2 are MNHNS and SASEGT. The DNA of the CDR3 is TGTGCCAGCACCCGAGGGGGGGCACCTAACTATGGCTACACCTTC. This translates into CASTRGGAPNYGYTF.

This sequence joins TRBV11-2 and TRBJ2-5; no reliable D call. The CDR3 runs 16 residues. CDR1 is SGHAT, CDR2 FQNNGV, per germline. The germline V and J ends were trimmed by 0 bases and 2 bases, with 13 bases remaining between them. The CDR3 DNA is TGTGCCAGCAGCTTAGATCGGCTAGGCCCACAAGAGACCCAGTACTTC. Translation: CASSLDRLGPQETQYF. The full variable domain, in which reference TRBV11-2 and TRBJ2-5 provide the parts outside the CDR3, is EAGVAQSPRYKIIEKRQSVAFWCNPISGHATLYWYQQILGQGPKLLIQFQNNGVVDDSQLPKDRFSAERLKGVDSTLKIQPAKLEDSAVYLCASSLDRLGPQETQYFGPGTRLLVL.

J is TRBJ2-3 and V is TRBV7-2; 10 bases are shared with TRBD1. The J segment lost 4 bases and the V segment lost 3 bases, leaving 1 base of the junction unmatched. The CDR3 extends over 14 amino acids. The germline gives CDR1 SGHTA, CDR2 FQGNSA. The CDR3: CASSLTGGPDTQYF. Written as DNA, the CDR3 is TGTGCCAGCAGCTTGACAGGGGGCCCAGATACGCAGTATTTT.

This clone has a count of ten or more. The rearrangement joins TRBV4-3 to TRBJ2-3; 9 positions match TRBD2. Germline CDR1 is LGHNA and CDR2 is YSLEER. V was pared by 0 bases and J by 6 bases, with 7 bases of the junction left unmatched. The CDR3 runs 16 residues. The CDR3 coding sequence is TGCGCCAGCAGCCAAGAAGGGGCTAGCGGGGCGGATACGCAGTATTTT. Protein: CASSQEGASGADTQYF.

The chain joins TRBV11-1 to TRBJ2-7, with D possibly being TRBD2 (5 bases). Germline-derived CDR1 and CDR2 are SGHAT and FQDESV (reference sequence). This CDR3 is built from 12 residues. Deletions cut 2 bases from V and 3 bases from J, with 5 bases between. CDR3 in DNA: TGTGCCAGCAGCTTACGGGGCTACGAGCAGTACTTC. As protein: CASSLRGYEQYF.

The chain links TRBV13 to TRBJ2-7; 10 nucleotides agree with TRBD2. The germline V gene has CDR1 PRHDT and CDR2 FYEKMQ (reference sequence). The CDR3 length is 15 residues. J gave up 0 bases and V 4 bases, and 3 bases lay outside the gene matches. The CDR3, as DNA: TGTGCCAGCAGCTCTTCTAGCGGGGGCTCCTACGAGCAGTACTTC. Protein: CASSSSSGGSYEQYF.

The chain carries TRBV14 and TRBJ2-7, with TRBD2 matching 7 bases. The CDR3 length is 18 residues. Trimming at V came to 1 base and at J to 7 bases, leaving 19 bases not matched to a gene. CDR1 and CDR2 from the germline V gene are SGHDN and FVKESK. The DNA for the CDR3 is TGTGCCAGCAGCCAAGTAGGAGTAGCGGGCCCCCCCCGGCGGGAGCAGTACTTC. Its translation is CASSQVGVAGPPRREQYF.